A selection of T cell receptor beta chains follows, all from one sample in a study of cytomegalovirus exposure and HLA in healthy donors. Sequencing was performed with immunoSEQ multiplex PCR; in TCRdb, only in-frame clones are kept and a portion is missing. Of approximately 180,000 clones listed, roughly 80% were seen once; the top ten hold 1.5% to 2%. Sequencing was carried out using PBMCs. The receptors originated from a young woman in good health and CMV-seronegative. Both conserved end residues are part of each CDR3. The D gene is left open where the match is weak. Only part of the rows carry a size: once, few, many, or a class if the clone is expanded.

CDR3 protein: CASSLSRTSGDYNEQFF; CDR3 DNA: TGTGCCAGCAGTCTCTCGAGGACTAGCGGGGACTACAATGAGCAGTTCTTC; J gene: TRBJ2-1; clone size: NA; V gene: TRBV7-9; D gene: TRBD2; CDR3 length: 17
CDR3 protein: CASSESGTGLEKLFF; CDR3 DNA: TGTGCCAGCAGTGAGTCCGGGACAGGCCTGGAAAAACTGTTTTTT; J gene: TRBJ1-4; clone size: NA; V gene: TRBV2; D gene: TRBD1; CDR3 length: 15
CDR3 protein: CSSSYLLAESTDTQYF; CDR3 DNA: TGTTCCAGCAGCTATCTACTAGCGGAAAGCACAGATACGCAGTATTTT; J gene: TRBJ2-3; clone size: NA; V gene: TRBV7-9; D gene: TRBD2; CDR3 length: 16
CDR3 protein: CASSQGAGTLYGYTF; CDR3 DNA: TGTGCCAGCAGCCAAGGTGCAGGTACCTTATATGGCTACACCTTC; J gene: TRBJ1-2; clone size: once; V gene: TRBV4-2; D gene: NA; CDR3 length: 15
CDR3 protein: CASSQGLANTGELFF; CDR3 DNA: TGCGCCAGCAGCCAGGGACTAGCGAACACCGGGGAGCTGTTTTTT; J gene: TRBJ2-2; clone size: NA; V gene: TRBV5-1; D gene: TRBD2; CDR3 length: 15
CDR3 protein: CASSTGTLGENQPQHF; CDR3 DNA: TGTGCCAGCAGTACCGGGACACTCGGGGAGAATCAGCCCCAGCATTTT; J gene: TRBJ1-5; clone size: NA; V gene: TRBV28; D gene: NA; CDR3 length: 16
CDR3 protein: CASTPAGAFRTEAFF; CDR3 DNA: TGTGCCAGTACTCCGGCGGGCGCGTTTCGGACTGAAGCTTTCTTT; J gene: TRBJ1-1; clone size: NA; V gene: TRBV19; D gene: NA; CDR3 length: 15
CDR3 protein: CASSETGQGSDTQYF; CDR3 DNA: TGCGCCAGCAGTGAGACAGGACAGGGCTCAGATACGCAGTATTTT; J gene: TRBJ2-3; clone size: once; V gene: TRBV10-1; D gene: TRBD1; CDR3 length: 15
CDR3 protein: CASSLTGADGTQYF; CDR3 DNA: TGTGCCAGCAGTTTAACTGGGGCCGACGGGACCCAGTACTTC; J gene: TRBJ2-5; clone size: NA; V gene: TRBV28; D gene: NA; CDR3 length: 14
CDR3 protein: CASRVLAGPDEQYF; CDR3 DNA: TGTGCCAGCAGGGTGCTAGCGGGTCCCGACGAGCAGTACTTC; J gene: TRBJ2-7; clone size: NA; V gene: TRBV27; D gene: TRBD2; CDR3 length: 14
CDR3 protein: CASSLSTSPFNEQFF; CDR3 DNA: TGTGCCAGCAGCTTAAGCACTAGCCCCTTCAATGAGCAGTTCTTC; J gene: TRBJ2-1; clone size: NA; V gene: TRBV7-7; D gene: NA; CDR3 length: 15
CDR3 protein: CASSLPGLLYNEQFF; CDR3 DNA: TGTGCCAGCAGCTTACCGGGACTACTATACAATGAGCAGTTCTTC; J gene: TRBJ2-1; clone size: NA; V gene: TRBV13; D gene: TRBD2; CDR3 length: 15
CDR3 protein: CASSRLDSRTDTQYF; CDR3 DNA: TGTGCCAGCAGCAGACTGGACTCCCGCACAGATACGCAGTATTTT; J gene: TRBJ2-3; clone size: NA; V gene: TRBV9; D gene: NA; CDR3 length: 15